The TCR beta chain described here comes from a study of PD-1 blockade in classical Hodgkin lymphoma. Study-wide points: Newly diagnosed patients and complete responders had comparable diversity at baseline.

In every patient, relapse followed autologous stem cell transplantation, while exposure to brentuximab vedotin differed. V was pared by 0 bases and J by 4 bases, with 12 bases between. Per germline, CDR1 LGHNA and CDR2 YSLEER. CDR3 length: 15 residues. Libraries were prepared by immunoSEQ multiplex PCR; TCRdb keeps only in-frame clonotypes and omits some of them. The table includes about 150,000 clones, 78% detected once. Note on this clone: Antigen unknown.

This sequence originates from a human donor with classical Hodgkin lymphoma. Sample: peripheral blood mononuclear cells (PBMCs), taken before the second cycle of nivolumab. The chain recombines TRBV4-3 with TRBJ2-5; the D gene is possibly TRBD2 (5 bases). As DNA, the CDR3 is TGCGCCAGCAGCCAAGATCTGCCGGGGATAGAGACCCAGTACTTC. Amino acid sequence: CASSQDLPGIETQYF.